The 23 T cell receptor beta chains below come from one sample, sequenced in a study of T cell repertoires in cytomegalovirus infection. Using its own MiXCR run on the reads, TCRdb lists one record per CDR3 protein. The sample records roughly 720,000 distinct CDR3 sequences, 35% being singletons. The sample was PBMCs. The receptors stem from a human donor in good health (CMV status not recorded). Some clones in this sample may be carry-over from other donors' samples.

This clonotype was seen only once. Given a much more abundant clone one base away, this may be a read error. CDR3 in amino acids: CASRGTGWNYCYTF. The CDR3 DNA is TGTGCCAGCAGGGGGACAGGGTGGAACTATTGCTACACCTTC. The chain uses TRBV28 and TRBJ1-2, with 9 bases identical to TRBD1. The germline gives CDR1 MDHEN, CDR2 SYDVKM. This CDR3 region has 14 residues.

The chain recombines TRBV19 with TRBJ2-2; 7 bases line up with TRBD1. V dropped 1 base and J dropped 7; count of bases not matched to a gene: 12. Germline V CDR1 and CDR2: LNHDA, SQIVND (reference sequence). This CDR3 has 17 amino acids. CDR3 sequence (DNA): TGTGCCAGTAGTATAGCGACCTCTGAGACAGGGTTCGGGGAGCTGTTTTTT. Translated, it gives CASSIATSETGFGELFF. Based on the CDR3 plus reference TRBV19 and TRBJ2-2, the full variable domain is DGGITQSPKYLFRKEGQNVTLSCEQNLNHDAMYWYRQDPGQGLRLIYYSQIVNDFQKGDIAEGYSVSREKKESFPLTVTSAQKNPTAFYLCASSIATSETGFGELFFGEGSRLTVL.

With respect to this clonotype: A read error may be the cause here, since a much bigger clone is one base away. This chain joins TRBV7-2 and TRBJ2-5; weak D call: TRBD2 (6 bases). The germline V gene has CDR1 SGHTA and CDR2 FQGNSA. The CDR3 length is 14 residues. With 5 bases removed from V and 9 bases from J, the gap between germline ends came to 19 bases. The CDR3 nucleotides read TGTGCCAGCAGCACCCTCGTGGCCCGGGGGTCCCAGTACTTC. Its translation is CASSTLVARGSQYF. The full variable domain, in which reference TRBV7-2 and TRBJ2-5 provide the parts outside the CDR3, is GAGVSQSPSNKVTEKGKDVELRCDPISGHTALYWYRQSLGQGLEFLIYFQGNSAPDKSGLPSDRFSAERTGGSVSTLTIQRTQQEDSAVYLCASSTLVARGSQYFGPGTRLLVL.

The V call is TRBV19, the J call TRBJ2-1; no firm D call. The CDR3 length is 14 residues. Trimming removed 3 bases from V and 15 bases from J, with 21 bases in between. Germline CDR1 and CDR2: LNHDA and SQIVND (reference sequence). CDR3 residues: CASSIGEQGVVAFF. DNA of the CDR3: TGTGCCAGTAGTATTGGCGAGCAAGGTGTAGTAGCGTTCTTC.

In its sample, this clonotype was seen a few times. The V gene is TRBV7-6, the J gene TRBJ1-6, with 7 bases matching TRBD1. CDR1 and CDR2 from the germline V gene are SGHVS and FNYEAQ. The CDR3 loop spans 19 amino acids. V lost 3 bases to trimming and J lost 0 bases; unmatched junction nucleotides: 11. This CDR3 reads CASSLEVGQESSYNSPLHF. The CDR3 DNA reads TGTGCCAGCAGCTTGGAGGTTGGACAGGAAAGCTCCTATAATTCACCCCTCCACTTT.

The rearrangement links TRBV28 to TRBJ2-5, with TRBD2 matching 14 bases. The J segment lost 5 bases and the V segment lost 3 bases, leaving 8 bases of the junction unmatched. The CDR3 has 17 residues. The V gene's germline CDR1 is MDHEN and CDR2 SYDVKM. Written as DNA, the CDR3 is TGTGCCAGCAGTTTCTTAGGACTAGCGGGGGGAAAGGAGACCCAGTACTTC. This codes for CASSFLGLAGGKETQYF.

This clonotype was seen a few times. CDR3 sequence (DNA): TGTGCCAGCAGCTTGGGACAGGTCAACACCGGGGAGCTGTTTTTT. Translated, it gives CASSLGQVNTGELFF. The J gene is TRBJ2-2, the V gene TRBV27; 8 bases map to TRBD1. This CDR3 spans 15 amino acids. Germline CDR1 and CDR2: MNHEY and SMNVEV (reference sequence). The trim removed 6 bases at V and 2 bases at J, leaving 5 bases unmatched.

This clonotype has only a few counts. V is TRBV29-1 and J is TRBJ1-5; 11 bases line up with TRBD1. J gave up 6 bases and V 5 bases, and 6 bases lay outside the gene matches. The germline gives CDR1 SQVTM, CDR2 ANQGSEA. This CDR3 comprises 14 residues. The CDR3 sequence: CSVRTGGWGQPQHF. The CDR3 nucleotides are TGCAGCGTTCGGACAGGGGGCTGGGGTCAGCCCCAGCATTTT.

The chain is built from TRBV4-2 and TRBJ2-1; D unclear. Germline V gene sequence: CDR1 LGHNA, CDR2 YNFKEQ. The ends were cut back, 1 base at V and 0 bases at J, with 10 bases in the middle. This CDR3 has 16 amino acids. As DNA, the CDR3 is TGTGCCAGCAGCCAAGGGGTAGAAAGCTCCTACAATGAGCAGTTCTTC. This sequence encodes CASSQGVESSYNEQFF.

This chain joins TRBV2 and TRBJ2-1, with D unclear. V was shortened by 3 bases and J by 10 bases, with 7 bases between the two germline ends. The CDR3 has 11 amino acids. Germline-derived CDR1 and CDR2 are SNHLY and FYNNEI. The CDR3 DNA sequence: TGTGCCAGCAGTGACCCGGCGGAGCAGTTCTTC. It yields the protein CASSDPAEQFF.

This clonotype has just a few counts. The V gene is TRBV7-2, the J gene TRBJ1-1; D is possibly TRBD1 (5 bases). The ends were cut back, 6 bases at V and 1 base at J, with 12 bases in the middle. Germline CDR1 is SGHTA and CDR2 is FQGNSA. The CDR3 loop spans 14 amino acids. CDR3 in amino acids: CASRGGGSNTEAFF. The DNA for the CDR3 is TGTGCCAGCAGGGGGGGGGGGTCGAACACTGAAGCTTTCTTT. The full variable domain, with the rest looked up from reference TRBV7-2 and TRBJ1-1, is GAGVSQSPSNKVTEKGKDVELRCDPISGHTALYWYRQSLGQGLEFLIYFQGNSAPDKSGLPSDRFSAERTGGSVSTLTIQRTQQEDSAVYLCASRGGGSNTEAFFGQGTRLTVV.

The J gene is TRBJ1-6, the V gene TRBV11-2; D ambiguous. Germline CDR1 is SGHAT and CDR2 is FQNNGV. CDR3 length equals 15 residues. V was clipped by 2 bases and J by 7 bases, with 12 bases between them. The CDR3 loop reads CASSLNRLLNSPLHF. CDR3 in DNA: TGTGCCAGCAGCTTAAACCGGCTTCTAAATTCACCCCTCCACTTT.

V gene TRBV6-6 combines with J gene TRBJ2-1, with 11 bases that match TRBD1. From germline, CDR1 is MNHNY and CDR2 SVGAGI (reference sequence). This CDR3 is 15 amino acids long. Trimming cost V 5 bases and J 8 bases; bases outside gene matches: 8. CDR3 DNA: TGTGCCAGCAGTCAACAGCGGACAGGGGGCCATGAGCAGTTCTTC. Translating it yields CASSQQRTGGHEQFF.

The V and J genes are TRBV28 and TRBJ2-3; no reliable D call. CDR3 length: 13 residues. Germline CDR1 is MDHEN and CDR2 is SYDVKM. Trimming left V 5 bases short and J 4 bases short, with 10 bases between. The CDR3 coding sequence is TGTGCCAGCAGTATAGGGTGGGCAGATACGCAGTATTTT. This translates into CASSIGWADTQYF.

The chain couples TRBV19 to TRBJ1-2; D unclear. Germline assignment: CDR1 LNHDA and CDR2 SQIVND (reference sequence). V was cut by 8 bases and J by 8 bases, with 21 bases left in between. CDR3 size: 14 residues. In DNA form, the CDR3 reads TGTGCCAGTCGTCTCTCCCGACGGAGGAACGGCTACACCTTC. Translating it yields CASRLSRRRNGYTF.

This clonotype was recorded at least ten times. V usage is TRBV5-5 and J usage is TRBJ1-4; D unclear. Germline CDR1 is SGHKS and CDR2 is YYEKEE (reference sequence). The length of the CDR3 is 16 residues. V was clipped by 0 bases and J by 7 bases, with 16 bases between them. The CDR3 sequence is CASSLGLTLVGEKLFF. The CDR3 DNA sequence: TGTGCCAGCAGCTTGGGACTCACCTTGGTCGGTGAAAAACTGTTTTTT.

As regards this clonotype: This may be a read error, as it is one base from a much larger clone. The genes are TRBV3-1 and TRBJ2-5; D is ambiguous. The CDR3 runs 13 residues. V shed 4 bases and J shed 3 bases, with 9 bases lying between them. From germline, CDR1 is LGHDT and CDR2 YNNKEL (reference sequence). CDR3 sequence: CASSPGWEETQYF. The CDR3 DNA is TGTGCCAGCAGCCCAGGTTGGGAAGAGACCCAGTACTTC.

The V gene is TRBV20-1, the J gene TRBJ2-3; 12 bases align to TRBD2. The CDR3 covers 18 residues. Germline V lookup: CDR1 DFQATT, CDR2 SNEGSKA (reference sequence). V gave up 0 bases and J gave up 11 bases; unmatched junction bases: 18. The CDR3 nucleotides read TGCAGTGCTAGAGATCCCTTTGGGACTAGCGGGCTAGGTGGGGAGCAGTATTTT. This codes for CSARDPFGTSGLGGEQYF.

The J gene is TRBJ2-5, the V gene TRBV6-5; tentatively, D is TRBD1 (5 bases). V was shortened by 4 bases and J by 1 base, with 25 bases between the two germline ends. Looked up from germline, CDR1 is MNHEY and CDR2 is SVGAGI. The CDR3 consists of 19 residues. This CDR3 is CASSSFLTLDRQRQETQYF. CDR3 sequence (DNA): TGTGCCAGCAGTTCCTTCTTGACTCTCGACAGACAACGCCAAGAGACCCAGTACTTC.

This clonotype was observed a few times. V gene TRBV12-3 or TRBV12-4 combines with J gene TRBJ2-5, with a possible D match to TRBD2 (6 bases). CDR3 length: 15 amino acids. Deletions cut 8 bases from V and 2 bases from J, with 18 bases between. In nucleotides, the CDR3 is TGTGCCAGCGGAGGCGGGAATGGCCTTCAAGAGACCCAGTACTTC. Its protein is CASGGGNGLQETQYF.

The rearrangement uses TRBV20-1 and TRBJ2-7; D might be TRBD1 or TRBD2, each matching 5 bases. The CDR3 sequence is 13 residues long. Deletions cut 1 base from V and 2 bases from J, with 9 bases between. Germline CDR1 is DFQATT and CDR2 is SNEGSKA (reference sequence). CDR3 amino acids: CSARGGDPYEQYF. The DNA of the CDR3 is TGCAGTGCTAGAGGAGGGGACCCCTACGAGCAGTACTTC.

This clonotype was counted between two and nine times. The chain is built from TRBV20-1 and TRBJ2-7; 11 bases align to TRBD1. The CDR3 spans 14 residues. Trimming took 2 bases from V and 4 from J; bases not matched to a gene: 4. CDR1 is DFQATT, CDR2 SNEGSKA, per germline (reference sequence). The CDR3: CSARRTGGGYEQYF. CDR3 nucleotides: TGCAGTGCTAGAAGGACAGGGGGCGGTTACGAGCAGTACTTC.

This clonotype was detected many times. The V gene is TRBV12-3 or TRBV12-4, the J gene TRBJ2-1; D call uncertain. This CDR3 region has 13 residues. The ends were cut back, 3 bases at V and 0 bases at J, with 3 bases in the middle. The CDR3 loop is CASSLASYNEQFF. The CDR3 region has the DNA TGTGCCAGCAGTTTGGCCTCCTACAATGAGCAGTTCTTC.